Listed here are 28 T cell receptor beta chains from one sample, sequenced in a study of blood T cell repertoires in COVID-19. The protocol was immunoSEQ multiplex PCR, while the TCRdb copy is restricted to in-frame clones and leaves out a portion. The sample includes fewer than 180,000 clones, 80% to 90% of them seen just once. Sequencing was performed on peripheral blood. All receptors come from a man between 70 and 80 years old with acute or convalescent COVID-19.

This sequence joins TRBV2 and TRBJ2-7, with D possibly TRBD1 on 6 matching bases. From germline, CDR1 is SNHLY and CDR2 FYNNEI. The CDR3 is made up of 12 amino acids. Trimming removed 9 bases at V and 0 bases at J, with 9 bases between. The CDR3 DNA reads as TGTGCCAGACAGGGTTACTCCTACGAGCAGTACTTC. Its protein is CARQGYSYEQYF.

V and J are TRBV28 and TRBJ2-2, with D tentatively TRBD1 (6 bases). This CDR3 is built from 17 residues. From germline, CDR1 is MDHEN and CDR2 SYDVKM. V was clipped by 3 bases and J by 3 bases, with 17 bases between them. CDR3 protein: CASSFHGMQGYTGELFF. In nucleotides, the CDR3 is TGTGCCAGCAGTTTTCATGGGATGCAGGGGTACACCGGGGAGCTGTTTTTT. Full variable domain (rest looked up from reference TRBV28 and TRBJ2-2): DVKVTQSSRYLVKRTGEKVFLECVQDMDHENMFWYRQDPGLGLRLIYFSYDVKMKEKGDIPEGYSVSREKKERFSLILESASTNQTSMYLCASSFHGMQGYTGELFFGEGSRLTVL.

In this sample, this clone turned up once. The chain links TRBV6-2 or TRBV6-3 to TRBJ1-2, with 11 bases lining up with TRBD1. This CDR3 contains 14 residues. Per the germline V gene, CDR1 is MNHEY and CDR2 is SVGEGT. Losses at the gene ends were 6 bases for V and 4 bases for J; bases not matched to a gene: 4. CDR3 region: CASSGQGASYGYTF. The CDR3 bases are TGTGCCAGCAGCGGACAGGGGGCCAGCTATGGCTACACCTTC.

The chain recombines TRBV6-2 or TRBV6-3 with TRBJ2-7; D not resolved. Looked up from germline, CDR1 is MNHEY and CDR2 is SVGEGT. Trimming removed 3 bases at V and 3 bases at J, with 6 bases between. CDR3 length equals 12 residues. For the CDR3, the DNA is TGTGCCAGCAGTTATATGAGCTACGAGCAGTACTTC. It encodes CASSYMSYEQYF.

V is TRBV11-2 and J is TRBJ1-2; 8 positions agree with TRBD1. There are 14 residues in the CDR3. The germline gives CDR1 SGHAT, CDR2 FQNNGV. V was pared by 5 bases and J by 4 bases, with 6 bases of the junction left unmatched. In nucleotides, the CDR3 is TGTGCCAGCAGCCCGACGACAGGGGCCTATGGCTACACCTTC. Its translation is CASSPTTGAYGYTF.

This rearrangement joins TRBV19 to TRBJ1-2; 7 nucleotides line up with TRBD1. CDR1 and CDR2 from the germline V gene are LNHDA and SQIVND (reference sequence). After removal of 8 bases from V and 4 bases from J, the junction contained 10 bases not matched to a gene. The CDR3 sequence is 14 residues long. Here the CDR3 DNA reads TGTGCCAGTGCCCCAGGGGGTTTGAGCTATGGCTACACCTTC. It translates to CASAPGGLSYGYTF.

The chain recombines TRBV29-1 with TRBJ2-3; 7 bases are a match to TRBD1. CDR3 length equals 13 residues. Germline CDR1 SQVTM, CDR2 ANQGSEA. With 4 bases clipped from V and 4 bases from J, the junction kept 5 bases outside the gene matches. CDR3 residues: CSVVRQGPDTQYF. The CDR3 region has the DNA TGCAGCGTTGTCAGACAGGGACCAGATACGCAGTATTTT.

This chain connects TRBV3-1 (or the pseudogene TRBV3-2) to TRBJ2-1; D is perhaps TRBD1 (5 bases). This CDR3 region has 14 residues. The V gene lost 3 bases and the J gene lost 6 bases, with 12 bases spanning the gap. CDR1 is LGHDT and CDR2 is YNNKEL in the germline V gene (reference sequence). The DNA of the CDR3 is TGTGCCAGCAGCCAGCAAGACAGATCCAATGAGCAGTTCTTC. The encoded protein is CASSQQDRSNEQFF.

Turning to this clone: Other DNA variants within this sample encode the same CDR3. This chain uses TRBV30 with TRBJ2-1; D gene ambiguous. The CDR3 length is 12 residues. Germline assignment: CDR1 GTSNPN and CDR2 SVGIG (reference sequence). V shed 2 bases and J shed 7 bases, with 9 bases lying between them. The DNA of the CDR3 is TGTGCCTGGAGTTCCACCAGGAATGAGCAGTTCTTC. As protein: CAWSSTRNEQFF.

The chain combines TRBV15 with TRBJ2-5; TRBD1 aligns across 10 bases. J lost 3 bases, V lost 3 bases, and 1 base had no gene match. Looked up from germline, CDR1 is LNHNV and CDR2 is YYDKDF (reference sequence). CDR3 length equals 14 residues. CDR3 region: CATSRGTGEETQYF. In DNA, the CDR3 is TGTGCCACCAGCAGGGGGACAGGGGAAGAGACCCAGTACTTC.

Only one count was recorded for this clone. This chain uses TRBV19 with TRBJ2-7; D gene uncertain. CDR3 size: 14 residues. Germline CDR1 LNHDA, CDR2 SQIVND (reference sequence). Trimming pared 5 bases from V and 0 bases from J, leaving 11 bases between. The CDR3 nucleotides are TGTGCCAGTAGTCCCCGACTGGTCTCCTACGAGCAGTACTTC. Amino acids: CASSPRLVSYEQYF.

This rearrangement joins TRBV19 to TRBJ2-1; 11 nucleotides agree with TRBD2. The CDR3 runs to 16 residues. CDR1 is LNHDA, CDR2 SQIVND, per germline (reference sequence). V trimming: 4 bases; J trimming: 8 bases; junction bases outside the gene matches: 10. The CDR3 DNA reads TGTGCCAGTAGTACCTCGACTAGCGGGATATTCGATGAGCAGTTCTTC. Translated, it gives CASSTSTSGIFDEQFF.

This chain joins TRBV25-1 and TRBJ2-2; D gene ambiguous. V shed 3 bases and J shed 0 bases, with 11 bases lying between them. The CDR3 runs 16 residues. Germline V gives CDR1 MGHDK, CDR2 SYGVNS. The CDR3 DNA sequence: TGTGCCAGCAGTGATAAAGGCCAGGCGAACACCGGGGAGCTGTTTTTT. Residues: CASSDKGQANTGELFF.

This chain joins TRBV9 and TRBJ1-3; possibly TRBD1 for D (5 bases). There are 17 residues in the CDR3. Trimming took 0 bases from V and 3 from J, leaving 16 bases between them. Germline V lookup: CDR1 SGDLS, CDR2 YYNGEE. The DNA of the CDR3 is TGTGCCAGCAGCGTAGCTCGGGAAGGGACTCTTGGAAACACCATATATTTT. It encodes CASSVAREGTLGNTIYF.

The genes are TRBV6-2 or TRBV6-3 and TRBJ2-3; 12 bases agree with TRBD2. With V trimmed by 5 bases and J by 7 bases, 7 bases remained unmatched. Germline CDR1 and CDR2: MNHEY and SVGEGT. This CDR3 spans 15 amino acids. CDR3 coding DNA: TGTGCCAGCAGTCAATTGGGACTAGCGGGTCATACGCAGTATTTT. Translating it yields CASSQLGLAGHTQYF.

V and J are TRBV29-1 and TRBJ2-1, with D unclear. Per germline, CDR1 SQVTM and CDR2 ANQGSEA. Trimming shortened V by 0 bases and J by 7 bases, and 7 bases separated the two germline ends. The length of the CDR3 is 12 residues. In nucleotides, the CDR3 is TGCAGCGTTGAAGAGCAGTTAAATGAGCAGTTCTTC. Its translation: CSVEEQLNEQFF.

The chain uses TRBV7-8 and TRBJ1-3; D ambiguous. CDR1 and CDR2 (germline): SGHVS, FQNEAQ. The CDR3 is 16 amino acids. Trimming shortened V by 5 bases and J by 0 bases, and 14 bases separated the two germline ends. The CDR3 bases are TGTGCCAGCAGCACGCCGGGAAAGGGCTCTGGAAACACCATATATTTT. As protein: CASSTPGKGSGNTIYF.

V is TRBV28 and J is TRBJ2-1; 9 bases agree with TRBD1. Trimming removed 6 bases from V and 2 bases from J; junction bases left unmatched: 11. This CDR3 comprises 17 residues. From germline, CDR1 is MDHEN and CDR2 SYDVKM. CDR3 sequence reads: CASSTTGQGIPYNEQFF. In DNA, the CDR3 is TGTGCCAGCAGCACAACGGGACAGGGCATCCCCTACAATGAGCAGTTCTTC. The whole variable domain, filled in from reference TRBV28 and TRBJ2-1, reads DVKVTQSSRYLVKRTGEKVFLECVQDMDHENMFWYRQDPGLGLRLIYFSYDVKMKEKGDIPEGYSVSREKKERFSLILESASTNQTSMYLCASSTTGQGIPYNEQFFGPGTRLTVL.

CDR3 coding DNA: TGCGCCAGCAGCTTGGCCTCGGATCAGCCCCAGCATTTT. This codes for CASSLASDQPQHF. The rearrangement links TRBV5-1 to TRBJ1-5; no clear D gene. Germline V gives CDR1 SGHRS, CDR2 YFSETQ. V was clipped by 0 bases and J by 5 bases, with 6 bases between them. The CDR3 consists of 13 residues.

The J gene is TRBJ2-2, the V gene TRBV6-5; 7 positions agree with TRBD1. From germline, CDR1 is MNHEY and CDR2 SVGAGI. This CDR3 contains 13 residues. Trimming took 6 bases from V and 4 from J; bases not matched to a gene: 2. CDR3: CASRWDSTGELFF. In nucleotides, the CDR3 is TGTGCCAGCAGATGGGACAGCACCGGGGAGCTGTTTTTT.

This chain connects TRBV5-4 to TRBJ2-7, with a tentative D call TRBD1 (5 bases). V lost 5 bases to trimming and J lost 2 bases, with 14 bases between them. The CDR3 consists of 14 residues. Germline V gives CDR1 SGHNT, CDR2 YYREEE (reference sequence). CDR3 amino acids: CASSSEAGPYEQYF. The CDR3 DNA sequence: TGTGCCAGCAGTTCCGAGGCAGGGCCCTACGAGCAGTACTTC. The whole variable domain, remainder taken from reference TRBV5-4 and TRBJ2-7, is ETGVTQSPTHLIKTRGQQVTLRCSSQSGHNTVSWYQQALGQGPQFIFQYYREEENGRGNFPPRFSGLQFPNYSSELNVNALELDDSALYLCASSSEAGPYEQYFGPGTRLTVT.

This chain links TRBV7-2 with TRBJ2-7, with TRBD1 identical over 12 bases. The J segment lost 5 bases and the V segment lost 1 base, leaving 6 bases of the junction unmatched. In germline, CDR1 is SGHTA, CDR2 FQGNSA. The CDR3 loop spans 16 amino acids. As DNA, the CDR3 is TGTGCCAGCAGCTTAGGGCCGGGACAGGGGGCCGACGAGCAGTACTTC. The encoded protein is CASSLGPGQGADEQYF.

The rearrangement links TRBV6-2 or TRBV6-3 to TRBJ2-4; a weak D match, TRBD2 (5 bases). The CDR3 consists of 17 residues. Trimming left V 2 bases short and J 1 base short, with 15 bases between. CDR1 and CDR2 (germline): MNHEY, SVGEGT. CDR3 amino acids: CASSYPRRRSAKNIQYF. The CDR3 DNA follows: TGTGCCAGCAGTTACCCTCGAAGGAGGTCGGCCAAAAACATTCAGTACTTC.

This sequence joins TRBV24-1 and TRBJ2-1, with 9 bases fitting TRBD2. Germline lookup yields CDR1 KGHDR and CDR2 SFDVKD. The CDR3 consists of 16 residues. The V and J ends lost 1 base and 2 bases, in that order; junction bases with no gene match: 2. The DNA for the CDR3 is TGTGCCACCAGTGATTTAGGCGGGAGGGCCTACAATGAGCAGTTCTTC. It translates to CATSDLGGRAYNEQFF.

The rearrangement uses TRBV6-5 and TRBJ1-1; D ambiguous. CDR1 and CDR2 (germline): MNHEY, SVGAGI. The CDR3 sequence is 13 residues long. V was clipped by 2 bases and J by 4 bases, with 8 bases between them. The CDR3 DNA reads TGTGCCAGCAGTTACGGCCAGGTCACTGAAGCTTTCTTT. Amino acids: CASSYGQVTEAFF.

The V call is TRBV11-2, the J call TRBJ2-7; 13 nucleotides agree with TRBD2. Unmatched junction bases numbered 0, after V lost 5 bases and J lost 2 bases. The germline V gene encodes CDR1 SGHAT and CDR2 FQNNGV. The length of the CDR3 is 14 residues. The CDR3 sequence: CASSGTSGAYEQYF. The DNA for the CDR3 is TGTGCCAGCAGCGGGACTAGCGGGGCCTACGAGCAGTACTTC.

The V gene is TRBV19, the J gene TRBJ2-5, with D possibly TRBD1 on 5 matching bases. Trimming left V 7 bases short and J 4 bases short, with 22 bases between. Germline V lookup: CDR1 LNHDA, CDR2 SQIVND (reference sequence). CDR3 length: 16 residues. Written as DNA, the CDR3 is TGTGCCAGTACCCTTACTGGGGCCCGAAACGGAGAGACCCAGTACTTC. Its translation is CASTLTGARNGETQYF.

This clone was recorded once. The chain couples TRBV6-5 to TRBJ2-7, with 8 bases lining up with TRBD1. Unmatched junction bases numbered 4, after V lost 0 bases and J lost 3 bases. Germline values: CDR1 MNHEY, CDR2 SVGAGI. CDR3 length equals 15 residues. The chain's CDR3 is CASSYSRDRNYEQYF. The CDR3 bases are TGTGCCAGCAGTTACTCGAGGGACAGGAACTACGAGCAGTACTTC.